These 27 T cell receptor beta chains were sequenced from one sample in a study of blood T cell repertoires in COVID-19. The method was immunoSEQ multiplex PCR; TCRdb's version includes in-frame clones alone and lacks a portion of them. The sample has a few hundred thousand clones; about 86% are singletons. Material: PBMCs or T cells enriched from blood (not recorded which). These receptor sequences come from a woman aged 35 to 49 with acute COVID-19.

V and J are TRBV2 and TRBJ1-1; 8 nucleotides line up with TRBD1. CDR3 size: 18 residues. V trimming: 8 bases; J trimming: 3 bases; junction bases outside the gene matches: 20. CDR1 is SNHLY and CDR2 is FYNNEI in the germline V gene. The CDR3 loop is CASESLSRTGRTDTEAFF. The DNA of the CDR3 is TGTGCCAGCGAGTCGTTGAGTAGGACAGGGCGAACTGACACTGAAGCTTTCTTT.

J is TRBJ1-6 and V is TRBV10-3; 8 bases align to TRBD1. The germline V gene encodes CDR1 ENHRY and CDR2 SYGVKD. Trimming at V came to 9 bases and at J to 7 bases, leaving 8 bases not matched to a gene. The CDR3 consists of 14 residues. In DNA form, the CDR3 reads TGTGCCATTACAGAGACAGGGGTAAATTCACCCCTCCACTTT. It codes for CAITETGVNSPLHF.

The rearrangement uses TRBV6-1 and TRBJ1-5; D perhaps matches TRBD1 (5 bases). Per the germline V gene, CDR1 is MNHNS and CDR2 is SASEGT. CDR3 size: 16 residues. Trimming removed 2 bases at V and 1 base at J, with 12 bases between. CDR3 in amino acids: CASSEWGRGSNQPQHF. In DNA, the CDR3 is TGTGCCAGCAGTGAATGGGGCAGAGGAAGCAATCAGCCCCAGCATTTT.

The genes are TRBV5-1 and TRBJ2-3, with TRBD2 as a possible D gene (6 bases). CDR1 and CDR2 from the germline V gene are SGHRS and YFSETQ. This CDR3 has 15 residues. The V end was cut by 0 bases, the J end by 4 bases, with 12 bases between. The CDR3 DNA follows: TGCGCCAGCAGCTTGGGGGGGACTGAAGCAGATACGCAGTATTTT. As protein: CASSLGGTEADTQYF.

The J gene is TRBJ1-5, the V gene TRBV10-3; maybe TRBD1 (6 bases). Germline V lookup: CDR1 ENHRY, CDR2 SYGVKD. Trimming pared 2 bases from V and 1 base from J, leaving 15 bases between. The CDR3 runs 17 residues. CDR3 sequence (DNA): TGTGCCATCAGTGAGGGGGGGGCGGCGGGGAGCAATCAGCCCCAGCATTTT. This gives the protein CAISEGGAAGSNQPQHF.

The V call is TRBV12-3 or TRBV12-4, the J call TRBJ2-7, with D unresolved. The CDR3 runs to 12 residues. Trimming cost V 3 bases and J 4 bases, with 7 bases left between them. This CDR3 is CASSFTKYEQYF. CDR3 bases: TGTGCCAGCAGTTTCACAAAGTACGAGCAGTACTTC.

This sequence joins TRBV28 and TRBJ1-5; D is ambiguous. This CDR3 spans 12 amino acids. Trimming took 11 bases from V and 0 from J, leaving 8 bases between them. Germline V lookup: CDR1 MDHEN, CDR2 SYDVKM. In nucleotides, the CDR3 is TGTGCCGTTCGGGATAGCAATCAGCCCCAGCATTTT. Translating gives CAVRDSNQPQHF.

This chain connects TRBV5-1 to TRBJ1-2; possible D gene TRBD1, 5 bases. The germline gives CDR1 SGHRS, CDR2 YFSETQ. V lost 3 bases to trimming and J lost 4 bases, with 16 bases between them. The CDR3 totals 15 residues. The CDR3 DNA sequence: TGCGCCAGCAGCTCGGGACTTCCTGGGGTCTATGGCTACACCTTC. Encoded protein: CASSSGLPGVYGYTF.

The CDR3 coding sequence is TGTGCCACGACGAGGGGGAAAGACTACTATGGCTACACCTTC. Translated: CATTRGKDYYGYTF. The J gene is TRBJ1-2, the V gene TRBV10-3; perhaps TRBD1 as D (6 bases). Germline CDR1 reads ENHRY; CDR2 reads SYGVKD. CDR3 size: 14 residues. V was clipped by 10 bases and J by 3 bases, with 18 bases between them.

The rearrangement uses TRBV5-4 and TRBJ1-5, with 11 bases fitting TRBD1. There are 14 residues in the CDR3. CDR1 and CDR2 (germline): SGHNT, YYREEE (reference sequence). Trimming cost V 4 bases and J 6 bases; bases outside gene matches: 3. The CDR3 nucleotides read TGTGCCAGCAGCGCTGGGACAGGGGGTCAGCCCCAGCATTTT. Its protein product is CASSAGTGGQPQHF.

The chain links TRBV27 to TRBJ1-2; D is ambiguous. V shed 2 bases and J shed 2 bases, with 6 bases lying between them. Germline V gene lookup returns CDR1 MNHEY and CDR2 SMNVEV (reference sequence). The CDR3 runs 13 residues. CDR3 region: CASSLQENYGYTF. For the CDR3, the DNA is TGTGCCAGCAGTTTACAGGAAAACTATGGCTACACCTTC.

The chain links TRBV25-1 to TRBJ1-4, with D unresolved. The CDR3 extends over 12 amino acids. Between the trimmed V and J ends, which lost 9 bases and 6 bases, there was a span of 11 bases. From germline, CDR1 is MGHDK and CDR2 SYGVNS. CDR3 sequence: CASRRLDEKLFF. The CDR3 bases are TGTGCCAGTCGGAGGCTAGATGAAAAACTGTTTTTT.

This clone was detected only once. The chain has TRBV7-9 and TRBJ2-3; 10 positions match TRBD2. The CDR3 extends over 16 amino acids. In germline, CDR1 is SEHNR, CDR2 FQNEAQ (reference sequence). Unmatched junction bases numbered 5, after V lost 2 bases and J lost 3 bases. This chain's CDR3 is CASSLWSGGATDTQYF. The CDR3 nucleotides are TGTGCCAGCAGCTTATGGAGCGGGGGGGCGACAGATACGCAGTATTTT.

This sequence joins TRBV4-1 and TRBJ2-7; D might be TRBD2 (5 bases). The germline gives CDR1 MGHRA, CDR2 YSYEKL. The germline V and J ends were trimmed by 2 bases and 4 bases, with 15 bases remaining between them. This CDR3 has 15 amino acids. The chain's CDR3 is CASSQSASGFYEQYF. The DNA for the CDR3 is TGCGCCAGCAGCCAATCGGCCAGCGGATTTTACGAGCAGTACTTC.

The DNA of the CDR3 is TGTGCCAGCAGTACAGGGGCGTGGGAGACCCAGTACTTC. Its protein product is CASSTGAWETQYF. The chain links TRBV6-2 or TRBV6-3 to TRBJ2-5, with 7 bases fitting TRBD1. The CDR3 sequence is 13 residues long. The germline V gene has CDR1 MNHEY and CDR2 SVGEGT. Trimming took 5 bases from V and 5 from J; bases not matched to a gene: 5.

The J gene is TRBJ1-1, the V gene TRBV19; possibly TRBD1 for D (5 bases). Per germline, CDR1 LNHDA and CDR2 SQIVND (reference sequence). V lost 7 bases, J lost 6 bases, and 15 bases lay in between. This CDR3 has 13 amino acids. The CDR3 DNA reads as TGTGCCAGTACTCCAGGGTTTGTGGCTGAAGCTTTCTTT. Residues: CASTPGFVAEAFF.

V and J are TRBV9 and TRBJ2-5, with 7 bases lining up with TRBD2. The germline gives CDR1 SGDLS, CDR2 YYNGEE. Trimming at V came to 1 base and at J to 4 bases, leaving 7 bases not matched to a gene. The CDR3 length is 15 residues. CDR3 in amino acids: CASSVPRTSAETQYF. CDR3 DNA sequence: TGTGCCAGCAGCGTACCCCGAACTAGCGCAGAGACCCAGTACTTC.

The CDR3 reads CASSLVTRVYEQYF. In DNA, the CDR3 is TGTGCCAGCAGCTTAGTCACCAGGGTGTACGAGCAGTACTTC. This chain connects TRBV7-9 to TRBJ2-7; TRBD1 might be the D (5 bases). In germline, CDR1 is SEHNR, CDR2 FQNEAQ (reference sequence). The CDR3 totals 14 residues. V dropped 1 base and J dropped 4 bases, with 11 bases sitting between them.

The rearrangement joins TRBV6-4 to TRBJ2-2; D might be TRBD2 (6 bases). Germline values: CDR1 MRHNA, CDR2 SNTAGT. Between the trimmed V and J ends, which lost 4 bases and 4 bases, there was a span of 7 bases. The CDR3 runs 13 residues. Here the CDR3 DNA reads TGTGCCAGCAGTGTGGGGGGCACCGGGGAGCTGTTTTTT. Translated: CASSVGGTGELFF.

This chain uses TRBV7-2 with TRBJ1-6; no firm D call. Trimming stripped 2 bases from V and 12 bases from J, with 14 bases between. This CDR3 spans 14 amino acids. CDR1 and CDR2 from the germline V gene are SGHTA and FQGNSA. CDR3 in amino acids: CASSLLSPWRPLHF. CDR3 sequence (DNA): TGTGCCAGCAGCTTACTATCCCCTTGGAGACCCCTCCACTTT.

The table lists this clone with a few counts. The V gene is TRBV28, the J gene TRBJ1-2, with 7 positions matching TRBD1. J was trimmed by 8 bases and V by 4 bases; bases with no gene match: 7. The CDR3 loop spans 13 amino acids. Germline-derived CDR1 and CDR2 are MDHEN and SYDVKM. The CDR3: CASSSRQGGGYTF. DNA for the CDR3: TGTGCCAGCAGTTCTAGACAGGGCGGAGGCTACACCTTC.

Written as DNA, the CDR3 is TGTGCCAGCAGCTCATGGACAGCCTTACCCACAGATACGCAGTATTTT. This translates into CASSSWTALPTDTQYF. The rearrangement uses TRBV5-6 and TRBJ2-3, with a weak D call TRBD1 (6 bases). The CDR3 is 16 residues long. The V and J ends lost 3 bases and 2 bases respectively, with 16 bases between them. Germline V CDR1 and CDR2: SGHDT, YYEEEE.

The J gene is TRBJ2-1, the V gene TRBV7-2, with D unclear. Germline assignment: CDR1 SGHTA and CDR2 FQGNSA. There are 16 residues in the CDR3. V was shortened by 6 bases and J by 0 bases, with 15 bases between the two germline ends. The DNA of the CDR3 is TGTGCCAGCAGGCAAGAGAAAATTAGCTCCTACAATGAGCAGTTCTTC. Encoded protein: CASRQEKISSYNEQFF.

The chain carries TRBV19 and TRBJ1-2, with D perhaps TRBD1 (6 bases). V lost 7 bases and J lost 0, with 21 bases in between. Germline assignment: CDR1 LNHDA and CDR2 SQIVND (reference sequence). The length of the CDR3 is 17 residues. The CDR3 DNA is TGTGCCAGTACCCCCGACGACAGGTCTTACTCTAACTATGGCTACACCTTC. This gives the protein CASTPDDRSYSNYGYTF.

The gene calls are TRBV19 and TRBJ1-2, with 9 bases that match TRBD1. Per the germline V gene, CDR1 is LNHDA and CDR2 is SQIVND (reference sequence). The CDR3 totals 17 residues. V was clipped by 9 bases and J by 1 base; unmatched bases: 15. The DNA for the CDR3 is TGTGCCAGCCTAGCTCCGAGGACAGGGGCTTTTAACTATGGCTACACCTTC. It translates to CASLAPRTGAFNYGYTF.

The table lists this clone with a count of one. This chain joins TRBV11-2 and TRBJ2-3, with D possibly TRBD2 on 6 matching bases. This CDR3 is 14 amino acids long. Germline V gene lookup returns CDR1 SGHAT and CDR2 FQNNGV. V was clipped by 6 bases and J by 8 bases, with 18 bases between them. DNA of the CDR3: TGTGCCAGCAGGTACGGGTTGGCCGGGGGTACGCAGTATTTT. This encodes CASRYGLAGGTQYF.

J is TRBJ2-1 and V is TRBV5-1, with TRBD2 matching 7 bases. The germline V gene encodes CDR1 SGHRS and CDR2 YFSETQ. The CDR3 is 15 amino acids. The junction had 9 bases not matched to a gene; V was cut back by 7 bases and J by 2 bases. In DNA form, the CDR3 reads TGCGCCAGCCGCCCGCCCCGGGAGGCCTACAATGAGCAGTTCTTC. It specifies CASRPPREAYNEQFF.